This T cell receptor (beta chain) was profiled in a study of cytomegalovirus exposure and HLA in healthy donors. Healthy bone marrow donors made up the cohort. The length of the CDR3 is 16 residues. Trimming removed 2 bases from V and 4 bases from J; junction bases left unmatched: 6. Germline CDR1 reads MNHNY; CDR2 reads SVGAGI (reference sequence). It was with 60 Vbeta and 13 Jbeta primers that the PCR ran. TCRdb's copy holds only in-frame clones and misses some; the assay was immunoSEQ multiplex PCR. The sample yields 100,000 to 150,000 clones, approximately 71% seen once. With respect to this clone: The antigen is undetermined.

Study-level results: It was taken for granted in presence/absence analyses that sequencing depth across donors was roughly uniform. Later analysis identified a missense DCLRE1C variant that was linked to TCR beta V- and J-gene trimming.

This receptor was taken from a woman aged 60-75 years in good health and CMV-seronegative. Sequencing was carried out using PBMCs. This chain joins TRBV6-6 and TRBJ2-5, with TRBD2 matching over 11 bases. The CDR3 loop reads CASSYDLAGGRETQYF. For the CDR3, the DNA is TGTGCCAGCAGTTACGATCTAGCGGGAGGACGAGAGACCCAGTACTTC.